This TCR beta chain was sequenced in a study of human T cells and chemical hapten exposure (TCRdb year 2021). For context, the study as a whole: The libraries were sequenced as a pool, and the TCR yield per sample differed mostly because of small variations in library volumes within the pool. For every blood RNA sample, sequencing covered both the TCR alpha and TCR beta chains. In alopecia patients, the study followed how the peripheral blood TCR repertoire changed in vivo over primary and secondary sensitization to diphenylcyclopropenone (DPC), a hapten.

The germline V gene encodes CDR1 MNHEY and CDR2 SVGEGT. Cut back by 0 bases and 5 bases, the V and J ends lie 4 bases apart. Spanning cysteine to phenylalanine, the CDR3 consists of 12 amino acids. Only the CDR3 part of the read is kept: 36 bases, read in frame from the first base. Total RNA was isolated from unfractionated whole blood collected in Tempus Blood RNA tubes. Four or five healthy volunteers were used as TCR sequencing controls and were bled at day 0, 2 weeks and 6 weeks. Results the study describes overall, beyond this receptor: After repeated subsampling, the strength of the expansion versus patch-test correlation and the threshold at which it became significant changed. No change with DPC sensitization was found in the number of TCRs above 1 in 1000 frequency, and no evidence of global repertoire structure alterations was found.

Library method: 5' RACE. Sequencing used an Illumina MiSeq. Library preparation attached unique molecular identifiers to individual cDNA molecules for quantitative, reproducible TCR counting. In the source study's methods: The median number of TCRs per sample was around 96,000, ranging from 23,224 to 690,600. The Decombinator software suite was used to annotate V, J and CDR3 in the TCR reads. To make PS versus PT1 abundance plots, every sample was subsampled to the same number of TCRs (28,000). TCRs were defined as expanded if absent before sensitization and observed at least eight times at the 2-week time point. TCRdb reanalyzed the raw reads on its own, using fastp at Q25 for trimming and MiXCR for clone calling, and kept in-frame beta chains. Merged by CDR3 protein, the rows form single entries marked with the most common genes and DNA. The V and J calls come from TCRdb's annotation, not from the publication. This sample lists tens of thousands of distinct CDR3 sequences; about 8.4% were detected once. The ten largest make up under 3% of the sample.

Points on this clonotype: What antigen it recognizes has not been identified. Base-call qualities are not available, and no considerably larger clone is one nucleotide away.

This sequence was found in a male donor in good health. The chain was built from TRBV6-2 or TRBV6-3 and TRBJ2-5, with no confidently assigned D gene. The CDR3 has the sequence CASSYSHETQYF. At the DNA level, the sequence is TGTGCCAGCAGTTACTCTCACGAGACCCAGTACTTC.